What follows describes a single TCR beta chain. This clonotype was seen at least ten times. This receptor's antigen is unknown. No clone much larger than this one lies a single base away; base qualities are absent. The sample is drawn from a study of naive and memory T cell subsets (dated by TCRdb to 2017 to 2019). About the investigation overall: Sorted naive and memory T cell subsets from peripheral blood were analyzed in the study using a UMI-based, open-source pipeline for TCR alpha and beta sequencing. Complete agreement was observed between the functional CMV T cell responses and the IgG serology results. RNA was DNase-treated and reverse transcribed with TCR constant-region primers, mostly using SuperScript III.

Its CDR3 holds 14 amino acids, cysteine through phenylalanine. The entry retains the CDR3 DNA only, 42 bases that are in frame from base 1. The junction shows trimming of 6 bases on V and 3 bases on J, plus 14 bases between the germline ends. CDR1 and CDR2 are read off the germline V gene as KGHSH and LQKENI. Separate amplification of TCR alpha and beta chain libraries was performed from the second PCR step onward. Donor CMV status was determined by IFNgamma production from CD4+ T cells after overnight stimulation of fresh PBMCs with CMV viral lysate. Miltenyi beads were used first to positively select CD4 T cells, and CD8 T cells were then positively selected from the CD4-negative fraction. Cells were stained for CD3, CD4, CD8, CD45RA, CD27 and a live/dead dye and were sorted on a BD Aria II into four subsets based on CD45RA and CD27. Blood was obtained from a few healthy volunteers, and the blood from each volunteer was fractionated into CD4 and CD8 T cells and subsequently into four differentiation subsets. Approximately 130 ml of peripheral blood was drawn per donor, and PBMC were isolated by Ficoll-Paque PLUS density-gradient centrifugation. The sorted cells were lysed in RLT buffer, after which RNA was extracted using a Qiagen RNeasy kit and kept at -80 degrees C.

Study-wide conclusions, independent of this receptor: RNA-based TCR counts may be influenced by expression changes linked to T cell activation and differentiation. Following error correction, more than 85% of naive TCR sequences occurred only once, which made naive abundance distributions much steeper than those of memory subsets. The repertoire findings for the naive and memory subsets could not be validated against a ground truth because none was available. A few larger clonotypes were found in naive repertoires, especially CD8, and these larger clonotypes were possibly memory cells re-expressing CD45RA. In both CD4 and CD8 cells, a rise in Gini index and a fall in Shannon and inverse Simpson diversity were observed from naive through CM, EM and EMRA. The abundance of TCRs followed a power law with an exponent that differed between naive and memory subsets yet stayed consistent across the three individuals. Each clonotype was defined as a single alpha or beta chain sequence rather than as a paired alpha/beta receptor.

The library was generated by UMI-ligation and nested PCR. The beta constant-region primer was an equimolar mix of two oligonucleotides covering both TRBC1 and TRBC2. Four rounds of PCR were used to amplify ligated cDNA, with nested alpha and beta constant-region primers being used together with the SP2 primer. A single-stranded oligonucleotide bearing the SP2 primer plus a 12-nucleotide UMI was ligated onto the 3' end of the cDNA by T4 RNA ligase 1. The ligation reaction was incubated at 16°C for roughly 18-24 hours. PCR2 was usually performed as a SYBR Green qPCR and halted at a preset threshold so that over-amplification would not occur. Every purification after the first one was done using Agencourt AMPure XP magnetic beads. Library quantification was done by Qubit, followed by a TapeStation check on which the main peak was expected at around 650 bp. Sequencing of the pooled libraries was done on an Illumina MiSeq using v2 2x251 paired-end kits, which typically yielded roughly 0.85-2.3 million reads per sample. Libraries were pooled at around 3.8 nM per sample, and about 4.5-7% PhiX was added to improve cluster recognition. The source study handled its data this way. FASTQ reads processed by Demultiplexor were assigned V and J genes by Decombinator through tag matching that tolerated a single base-pair mismatch. By using UMIs, Collapsinator corrected both sequencing errors and the frequency errors caused by PCR heterogeneity. TCRs were translated and CDR3s were extracted from the conserved cysteine to the FGXG phenylalanine by CDR3Translator, with non-productive sequences being flagged. Repertoires were subsampled to equal numbers of UMI-defined TCRs before Gini, Shannon entropy and inverse Simpson indices were calculated. Power-law fits to clonotype abundance distributions were performed by maximum likelihood within the linear range. For one naive CD8 sample, the pipeline and MIGEC produced similar UMI counts, unique TCR numbers and clonal distributions. In one analysis, naive TCRs that were also found in any memory subset of the same donor were excluded from the naive repertoire. Repertoires were searched for around 8,000 CMV-associated CDR3 sequences compiled from VDJdb and a published dataset. TCRdb took the public reads, trimmed them with fastp at Q25, ran MiXCR for clone calling and kept in-frame beta chains. Duplicate CDR3 protein sequences are folded into a single record with the most common DNA and genes. It is TCRdb's table, rather than the study itself, that gives the V and J calls and clone size. The sample contains roughly 92,000 distinct CDR3 sequences, approximately 10% of them found a single time. The top ten clonotypes cover approximately 0.14% of the sample.

The V gene is TRBV18 and the J gene is TRBJ2-5; no D gene call is confident. The clonotype originates from a human donor in good health. What was sequenced was naive CD4+ T cells from blood. Reading the label with the study, this specimen's cell subset or site is: naive T cells, CD45RA high CD27+. The DNA sequence follows: TGTGCCAGCTCCCCGCTCACAACCGAAGAGACCCAGTACTTC. The encoded protein is CASSPLTTEETQYF. Reference TRBV18 and TRBJ2-5 genes cover what lies past the CDR3, so the full variable domain is NAGVMQNPRHLVRRRGQEARLRCSPMKGHSHVYWYRQLPEEGLKFMVYLQKENIIDESGMPKERFSAEFPKEGPSILRIQQVVRGDSAAYFCASSPLTTEETQYFGPGTRLLVL.